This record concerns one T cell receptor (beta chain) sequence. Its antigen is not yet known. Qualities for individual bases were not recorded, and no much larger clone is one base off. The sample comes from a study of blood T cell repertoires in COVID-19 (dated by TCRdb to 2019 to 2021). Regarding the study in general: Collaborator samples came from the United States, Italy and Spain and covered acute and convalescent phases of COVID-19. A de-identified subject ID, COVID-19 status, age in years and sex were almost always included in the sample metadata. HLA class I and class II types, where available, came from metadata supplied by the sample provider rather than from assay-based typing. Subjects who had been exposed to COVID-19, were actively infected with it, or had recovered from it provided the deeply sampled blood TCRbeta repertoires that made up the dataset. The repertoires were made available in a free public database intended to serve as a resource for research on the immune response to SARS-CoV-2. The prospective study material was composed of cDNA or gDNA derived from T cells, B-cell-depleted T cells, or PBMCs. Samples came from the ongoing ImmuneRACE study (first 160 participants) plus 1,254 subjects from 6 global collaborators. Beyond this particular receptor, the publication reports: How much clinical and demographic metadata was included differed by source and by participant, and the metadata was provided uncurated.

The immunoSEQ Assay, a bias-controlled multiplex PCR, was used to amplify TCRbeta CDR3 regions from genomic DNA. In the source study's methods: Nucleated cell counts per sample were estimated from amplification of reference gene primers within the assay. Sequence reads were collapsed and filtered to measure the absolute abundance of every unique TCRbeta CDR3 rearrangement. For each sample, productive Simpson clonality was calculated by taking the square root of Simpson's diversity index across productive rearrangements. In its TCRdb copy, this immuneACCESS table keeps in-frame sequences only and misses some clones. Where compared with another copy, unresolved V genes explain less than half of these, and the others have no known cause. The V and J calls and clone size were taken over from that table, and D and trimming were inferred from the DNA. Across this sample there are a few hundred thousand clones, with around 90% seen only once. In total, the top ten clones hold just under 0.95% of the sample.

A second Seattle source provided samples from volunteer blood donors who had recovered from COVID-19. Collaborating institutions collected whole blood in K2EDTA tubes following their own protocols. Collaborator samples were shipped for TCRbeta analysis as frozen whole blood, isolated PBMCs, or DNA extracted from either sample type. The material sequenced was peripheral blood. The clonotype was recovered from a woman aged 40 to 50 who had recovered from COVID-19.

This receptor has the CDR3 CASSVRGDTGELFF. The bases are TGTGCCAGCAGTGTGCGGGGGGACACCGGGGAGCTGTTTTTT. The V and J segments used are TRBV2 and TRBJ2-2, and 8 bases in between align with TRBD2. The germline V and J ends show losses of 4 bases and 3 bases respectively, and no gene match explains 1 base of the junction. Spanning cysteine to phenylalanine, the CDR3 consists of 14 amino acids. The kept DNA is CDR3 alone, 42 bases in frame from the first base. Looking up the germline V gene yields CDR1 SNHLY and CDR2 FYNNEI.